This T cell receptor beta chain was captured in a study of T cell changes during pregnancy in multiple sclerosis. With 7 bases clipped from V and 6 bases from J, the junction kept 4 bases outside the gene matches. This CDR3 has 13 amino acids. Germline-derived CDR1 and CDR2 are ENHRY and SYGVKD. Measured with immunoSEQ multiplex PCR; TCRdb has only the in-frame clones, and not every one. The repertoire holds some 37,000 clones, with roughly 92% as singletons. This chain uses TRBV10-3 with TRBJ2-1; 9 nucleotides line up with TRBD1. The sequenced sample was CD4+ T cells from peripheral blood mononuclear cells, obtained before pregnancy. This clonotype was sampled from a female donor with multiple sclerosis, enrolled in a pregnancy study. CDR3 residues: CAINRDRVNEQFF. The CDR3 coding sequence is TGTGCCATCAACCGGGACAGGGTCAATGAGCAGTTCTTC.